This is a list of T cell receptor beta chains from one sample in a study of blood T cell repertoires in COVID-19. Generated by immunoSEQ multiplex PCR, the TCRdb table keeps only in-frame clones and is missing some. The table lists hundreds of thousands of clones, roughly 86% of them singletons. The specimen was peripheral blood. These TCRs come from a woman between 65 and 79 years old with COVID-19, enrolled during active disease. Each CDR3 is given with its conserved first and last residue. Each record gives: J gene, clone size, D gene, V gene, CDR3 protein, CDR3 DNA. D genes are given only for firm matches. Some rows mark clone size as missing; the rest say once, few, many or name a class of expanded clone.

TRBJ1-1 | . | . | TRBV19 | CASSSRSPGVAFF | TGTGCCAGTAGTAGTCGGTCCCCCGGTGTAGCTTTCTTT
TRBJ1-2 | . | . | TRBV5-1 | CASSSQGPYGYTF | TGCGCCAGCAGCTCCCAGGGTCCCTATGGCTACACCTTC
TRBJ1-6 | . | TRBD1 | TRBV27 | CASSLSPGQGNSPLHF | TGTGCCAGCAGTTTATCCCCCGGACAGGGTAATTCACCCCTCCACTTT
TRBJ1-2 | . | TRBD1 | TRBV20-1 | CSASPDRDGYGYTF | TGCAGTGCTAGTCCGGACAGGGACGGTTATGGCTACACCTTC
TRBJ2-7 | . | TRBD2 | TRBV14 | CASSQVLAGGSEQYF | TGTGCCAGCAGCCAAGTCCTAGCGGGGGGTAGTGAGCAGTACTTC
TRBJ2-7 | . | TRBD1 | TRBV7-2 | CASSLVGGTGISSYEQYF | TGTGCCAGCAGCTTAGTCGGCGGGACAGGGATTAGCTCCTACGAGCAGTACTTC
TRBJ1-1 | . | . | TRBV29-1 | CSVEGRASTEAFF | TGCAGCGTTGAGGGCAGGGCGAGCACTGAAGCTTTCTTT
TRBJ1-2 | . | . | TRBV24-1 | CATSAGGLSGYTF | TGTGCCACCAGTGCAGGAGGGCTATCGGGCTACACCTTC
TRBJ1-1 | few | TRBD1 | TRBV27 | CASSLKGQGSPEAFF | TGTGCCAGCAGTTTAAAGGGACAGGGTAGCCCTGAAGCTTTCTTT
TRBJ1-1 | . | . | TRBV5-1 | CASSSLTGGARDTEAFF | TGCGCCAGCAGCTCGCTGACGGGAGGGGCTCGGGACACTGAAGCTTTCTTT
TRBJ2-7 | . | . | TRBV28 | CASSLQTDSLKQYF | TGTGCCAGCAGTTTACAAACGGACAGCCTGAAGCAGTACTTC
TRBJ2-5 | . | . | TRBV11-2 | CASSLEGVQRAEQETQYF | TGTGCCAGCAGCTTAGAAGGGGTGCAGCGCGCTGAGCAAGAGACCCAGTACTTC
TRBJ1-1 | . | . | TRBV5-1 | CASSLYSTGNTEAFF | TGCGCCAGCAGCCTATATTCGACGGGGAACACTGAAGCTTTCTTT
TRBJ2-1 | . | . | TRBV5-1 | CASSLEVEGAPDEQFF | TGCGCCAGCAGCTTGGAAGTGGAGGGGGCGCCGGATGAGCAGTTCTTC
TRBJ1-1 | . | TRBD1 | TRBV5-8 | CASSNRGLGGTEAFF | TGTGCCAGCAGCAACAGGGGTCTTGGGGGCACTGAAGCTTTCTTT
TRBJ1-1 | . | . | TRBV15 | CATSRDQGEAFF | TGTGCCACCAGCAGAGATCAGGGGGAAGCTTTCTTT
TRBJ2-2 | . | TRBD1 | TRBV19 | CASSIVQGAGRELFF | TGTGCCAGTAGTATAGTACAGGGGGCAGGCCGGGAGCTGTTTTTT
TRBJ2-2 | once | . | TRBV30 | CAWNRLQTGELFF | TGTGCCTGGAACCGACTACAGACCGGGGAGCTGTTTTTT
TRBJ1-4 | . | . | TRBV10-2 | CASTRGLGEKLFF | TGCGCCAGCACGAGGGGGTTAGGAGAAAAACTGTTTTTT
TRBJ1-1 | . | . | TRBV27 | CASSPWGTPNTEAFF | TGTGCCAGCAGTCCCTGGGGGACACCGAACACTGAAGCTTTCTTT
TRBJ1-1 | . | . | TRBV3-1/TRBV3-2 | CASGQGTAFF | TGTGCCAGCGGTCAGGGGACAGCTTTCTTT
TRBJ2-1 | . | . | TRBV29-1 | CSVTSSDEQFF | TGCAGCGTTACGTCTAGCGATGAGCAGTTCTTC
TRBJ1-2 | . | . | TRBV12-5 | CASGGRGRDGYTF | TGTGCTAGTGGTGGCAGGGGCCGGGATGGCTACACCTTC
TRBJ1-2 | . | TRBD1 | TRBV6-5 | CASRTGNNYGYTF | TGTGCCAGCAGGACAGGGAATAACTATGGCTACACCTTC
TRBJ1-4 | . | TRBD1 | TRBV3-1/TRBV3-2 | CASSLGTGAGKLFF | TGTGCCAGCAGCCTAGGGACAGGGGCTGGAAAACTGTTTTTT
TRBJ2-4 | once | TRBD1 | TRBV19 | CASSIDSGQVQYF | TGTGCCAGTAGTATAGATTCCGGACAGGTACAGTACTTC
TRBJ1-5 | . | . | TRBV12-3/TRBV12-4 | CASRYNNQPQHF | TGTGCCAGCAGATATAATAATCAGCCCCAGCATTTT
TRBJ2-2 | . | TRBD2 | TRBV6-2/TRBV6-3 | CASSIRLAPNTGELFF | TGTGCCAGCAGTATAAGACTAGCTCCCAACACCGGGGAGCTGTTTTTT
TRBJ1-1 | . | TRBD1 | TRBV7-9 | CASSSDRGPHRAFF | TGTGCCAGCAGCTCGGACAGGGGGCCCCATAGGGCTTTCTTT
TRBJ1-2 | . | . | TRBV5-1 | CASSLRPQGGYGYTF | TGCGCCAGCAGCCTACGTCCTCAGGGTGGCTATGGCTACACCTTC
TRBJ1-1 | few | . | TRBV25-1 | CASKPPTGRGVNTEAFF | TGTGCCAGCAAACCTCCGACGGGGAGGGGTGTGAACACTGAAGCTTTCTTT
TRBJ2-3 | . | TRBD1 | TRBV2 | CASSPTGGTDTQYF | TGTGCCAGCAGTCCGACAGGGGGCACAGATACGCAGTATTTT
TRBJ1-1 | . | . | TRBV14 | CASSQDWGLNTEAFF | TGTGCCAGCAGCCAAGATTGGGGGCTAAACACTGAAGCTTTCTTT
TRBJ1-4 | . | . | TRBV2 | CASSEVTEATNEKLFF | TGTGCCAGCAGTGAGGTGACAGAAGCAACTAATGAAAAACTGTTTTTT
TRBJ2-1 | few | . | TRBV1 | CTSSQALAGSSYNEQFF | TGCACCAGCAGCCAAGCCCTAGCGGGGAGCTCCTACAATGAGCAGTTCTTC
TRBJ1-2 | . | TRBD1 | TRBV10-3 | CAISAQTGNGGYTF | TGTGCCATCAGCGCCCAGACAGGGAACGGAGGCTACACCTTC
TRBJ2-3 | . | . | TRBV6-5 | CASRSTTDTQYF | TGTGCCAGCAGGTCCACAACAGATACGCAGTATTTT
TRBJ1-1 | few | . | TRBV24-1 | CATWNGQSEAFF | TGTGCCACCTGGAATGGACAGTCTGAAGCTTTCTTT
TRBJ1-4 | . | TRBD1 | TRBV28 | CASSFGGTDEKLFF | TGTGCCAGCAGTTTTGGGGGGACAGATGAAAAACTGTTTTTT
TRBJ1-5 | . | TRBD1 | TRBV7-8 | CASSSRDRGNQPQHF | TGTGCCAGCAGCTCCCGGGACAGGGGGAATCAGCCCCAGCATTTT
TRBJ2-1 | . | TRBD1 | TRBV19 | CASSINGQGPYNEQFF | TGTGCCAGTAGTATAAACGGACAGGGGCCGTACAATGAGCAGTTCTTC
TRBJ1-4 | once | TRBD1 | TRBV4-1 | CASSQELTGVNEKLFF | TGCGCCAGCAGCCAAGAACTGACAGGGGTTAATGAAAAACTGTTTTTT
TRBJ1-1 | . | TRBD1 | TRBV2 | CASTSRAGQTEAFF | TGTGCCAGCACCTCACGGGCGGGACAGACTGAAGCTTTCTTT
TRBJ2-7 | . | TRBD1 | TRBV5-5 | CASSFGTGGYEQYF | TGTGCCAGCAGCTTCGGGACAGGGGGCTACGAGCAGTACTTC
TRBJ2-7 | . | . | TRBV2 | CASSELGEGGYEQYF | TGTGCCAGCAGTGAACTAGGGGAAGGAGGGTACGAGCAGTACTTC